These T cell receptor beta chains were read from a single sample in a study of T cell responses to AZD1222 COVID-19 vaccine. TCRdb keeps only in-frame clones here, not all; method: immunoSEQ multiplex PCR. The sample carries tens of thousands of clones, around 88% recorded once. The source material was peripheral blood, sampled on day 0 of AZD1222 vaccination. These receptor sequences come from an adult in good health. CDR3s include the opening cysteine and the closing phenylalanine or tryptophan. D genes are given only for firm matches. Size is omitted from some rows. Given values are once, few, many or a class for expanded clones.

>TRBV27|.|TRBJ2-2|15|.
CASSPHALNTGELFF
TGTGCCAGCAGTCCCCACGCTCTTAACACCGGGGAGCTGTTTTTT
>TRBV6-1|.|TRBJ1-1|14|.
CASRQTDSNTEAFF
TGTGCCAGCAGACAAACGGACAGCAACACTGAAGCTTTCTTT
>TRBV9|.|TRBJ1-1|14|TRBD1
CASSVRTGFTEAFF
TGTGCCAGCAGCGTCCGGACAGGGTTCACTGAAGCTTTCTTT
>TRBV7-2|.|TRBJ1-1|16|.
CASSPFFWGPKTEAFF
TGTGCCAGCAGCCCCTTTTTTTGGGGGCCGAAGACTGAAGCTTTCTTT
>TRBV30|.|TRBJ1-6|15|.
CAWSGRSFYNSPLHF
TGTGCCTGGAGTGGCAGGAGCTTTTATAATTCACCCCTCCACTTT
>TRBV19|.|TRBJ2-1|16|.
CASSIARGTLDNEQFF
TGTGCCAGTAGTATAGCGAGGGGGACACTGGATAATGAGCAGTTCTTC
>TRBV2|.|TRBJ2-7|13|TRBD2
CASTGLADYEQYF
TGTGCCAGCACGGGCCTAGCGGATTACGAGCAGTACTTC
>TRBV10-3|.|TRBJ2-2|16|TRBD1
CAISGDRVPNTGELFF
TGTGCCATCAGTGGGGACAGGGTACCGAACACCGGGGAGCTGTTTTTT
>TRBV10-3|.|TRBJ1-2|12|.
CAITSQTGGYTF
TGTGCCATCACTTCCCAAACCGGGGGCTACACCTTC
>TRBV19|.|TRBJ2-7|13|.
CASSPSTGNEQYF
TGTGCCAGTAGTCCCTCTACAGGGAACGAGCAGTACTTC
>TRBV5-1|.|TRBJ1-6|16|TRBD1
CASSSSSGQGGSPLHF
TGCGCCAGCAGCTCCTCATCCGGACAGGGGGGATCACCCCTCCACTTT
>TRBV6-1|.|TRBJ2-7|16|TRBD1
CASSEFDRGYTYEQYF
TGTGCCAGCAGTGAATTCGACAGGGGATATACCTACGAGCAGTACTTC
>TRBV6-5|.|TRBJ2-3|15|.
CASSYVDTSTDTQYF
TGTGCCAGCAGTTACGTGGACACAAGCACAGATACGCAGTATTTT
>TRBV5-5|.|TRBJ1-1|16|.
CASSLEAHRGNTEAFF
TGTGCCAGCAGCTTGGAGGCTCACCGGGGGAACACTGAAGCTTTCTTT
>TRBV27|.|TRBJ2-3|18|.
CASSLSTPWRGSTDTQYF
TGTGCCAGCAGTTTATCGACCCCCTGGCGGGGAAGCACAGATACGCAGTATTTT
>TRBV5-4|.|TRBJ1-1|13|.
CASSSPRNTEAFF
TGTGCCAGCAGCTCACCTAGAAACACTGAAGCTTTCTTT
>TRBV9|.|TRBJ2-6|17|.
CASSPSGGSGGANVLTF
TGTGCCAGCAGCCCCTCAGGAGGTTCCGGAGGGGCCAACGTCCTGACTTTC
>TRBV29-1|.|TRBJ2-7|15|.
CSVGSVGGGGYEQYF
TGCAGCGTGGGTTCGGTCGGTGGAGGGGGCTACGAGCAGTACTTC
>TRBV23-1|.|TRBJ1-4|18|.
CASSQVPRTVLFDEKLFF
TGCGCCAGCAGTCAGGTTCCCAGGACAGTTCTATTCGATGAAAAACTGTTTTTT
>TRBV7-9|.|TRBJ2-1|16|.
CASRGDFISSYNEQFF
TGTGCCAGCAGGGGGGACTTCATAAGCTCCTACAATGAGCAGTTCTTC
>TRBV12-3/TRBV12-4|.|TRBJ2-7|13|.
CASRITGPYEQYF
TGTGCCAGCAGAATAACAGGTCCCTACGAGCAGTACTTC
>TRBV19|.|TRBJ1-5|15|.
CASSSGVSSNQPQHF
TGTGCCAGTAGCTCAGGGGTTTCTAGCAATCAGCCCCAGCATTTT
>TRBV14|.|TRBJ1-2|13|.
CASSQGKNYGYTF
TGTGCCAGCAGCCAAGGCAAAAACTATGGCTACACCTTC
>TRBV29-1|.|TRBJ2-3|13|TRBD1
CSGAGGFTDTQYF
TGCAGCGGGGCAGGGGGCTTCACAGATACGCAGTATTTT
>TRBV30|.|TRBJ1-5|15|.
CAWSRGAGNNQPQHF
TGTGCCTGGAGCCGGGGGGCCGGGAACAATCAGCCCCAGCATTTT
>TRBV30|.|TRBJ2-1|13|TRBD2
CAWKKREDPEQFF
TGTGCCTGGAAAAAGCGGGAGGACCCCGAGCAGTTCTTC
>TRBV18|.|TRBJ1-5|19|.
CASSLWGDTYTYSNQPQHF
TGTGCCAGCTCTCTTTGGGGGGACACCTACACGTATAGCAATCAGCCCCAGCATTTT
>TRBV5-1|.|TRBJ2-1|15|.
CASSLGGQSYNEQFF
TGCGCCAGCAGCTTGGGCGGCCAGTCCTACAATGAGCAGTTCTTC
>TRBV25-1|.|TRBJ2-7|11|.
CASVWGYEQYF
TGTGCCAGCGTATGGGGGTACGAGCAGTACTTC
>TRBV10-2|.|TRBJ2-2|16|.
CASSESKGGATGELFF
TGCGCCAGCAGTGAGTCGAAAGGCGGGGCCACCGGGGAGCTGTTTTTT
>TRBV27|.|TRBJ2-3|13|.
CASSSSVQGTQYF
TGTGCCAGCAGTTCTAGCGTACAGGGTACGCAGTATTTT
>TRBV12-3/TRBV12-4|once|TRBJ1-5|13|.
CASSLRGDQPQHF
TGTGCCAGCAGTTTACGGGGGGATCAGCCCCAGCATTTT
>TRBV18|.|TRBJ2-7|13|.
CASSPDLFSEQYF
TGTGCCAGCTCACCAGATCTATTTAGCGAGCAGTACTTC
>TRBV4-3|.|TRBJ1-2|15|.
CASSQQRTANYGYTF
TGCGCCAGCAGCCAACAGAGGACAGCTAACTATGGCTACACCTTC
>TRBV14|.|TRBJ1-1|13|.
CASSIQLSDEAFF
TGTGCCAGCAGTATTCAGTTAAGTGATGAAGCTTTCTTT
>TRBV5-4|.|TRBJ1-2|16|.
CASSSPSRDNYYGYTF
TGTGCCAGCAGCAGTCCTTCCCGGGACAACTACTATGGCTACACCTTC
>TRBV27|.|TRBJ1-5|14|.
CASRENYSNQPQHF
TGTGCCAGCAGAGAGAACTATAGCAATCAGCCCCAGCATTTT
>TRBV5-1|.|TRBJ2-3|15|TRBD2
CASSFEGGGTDTQYF
TGCGCCAGCAGCTTCGAGGGAGGGGGCACAGATACGCAGTATTTT
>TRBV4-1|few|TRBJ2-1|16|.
CASSQGFGSGYNEQFF
TGCGCCAGCAGCCAAGGGTTCGGGAGCGGCTACAATGAGCAGTTCTTC
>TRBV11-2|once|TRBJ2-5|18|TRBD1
CASSSTGTGGFGRETQYF
TGTGCCAGCAGTTCCACTGGGACAGGGGGCTTTGGCAGGGAGACCCAGTACTTC
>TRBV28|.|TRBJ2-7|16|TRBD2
CASKLPGLAGSYEQYF
TGTGCCAGCAAGCTCCCGGGACTAGCGGGTTCCTACGAGCAGTACTTC
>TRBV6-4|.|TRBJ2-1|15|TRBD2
CASSETSGRADEQFF
TGTGCCAGCAGTGAGACTAGCGGGAGGGCCGATGAGCAGTTCTTC
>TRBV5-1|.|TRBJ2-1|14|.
CASSLPGPNNEQFF
TGCGCCAGCAGCCTGCCGGGACCTAACAATGAGCAGTTCTTC
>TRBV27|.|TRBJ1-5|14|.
CASGRTHSNQPQHF
TGTGCCAGCGGCCGGACACATAGCAATCAGCCCCAGCATTTT
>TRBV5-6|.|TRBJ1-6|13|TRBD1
CASSWDRNSPLHF
TGTGCCAGCAGCTGGGACAGGAATTCACCCCTCCACTTT
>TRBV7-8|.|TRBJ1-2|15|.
CASSLGLGVNYGYTF
TGTGCCAGCAGCTTAGGCTTGGGGGTCAACTATGGCTACACCTTC
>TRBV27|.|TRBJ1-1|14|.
CASSADRSDTEAFF
TGTGCCAGCAGTGCAGACCGCTCAGACACTGAAGCTTTCTTT